The 11 T cell receptor beta chains below come from one sample, sequenced in a study of T-cell reconstitution after alpha-beta-depleted transplantation in children. Library preparation (for TCRbeta) was performed with unique molecular identifiers. TCRdb re-called the PCR reads with MiXCR, one entry per CDR3 protein. Among about 610,000 distinct CDR3 sequences, 25% to 30% were seen once, and the ten largest hold about 35%. The sequencing here drew on PBMCs, taken before TCRalphabeta/CD19-depleted stem cell transplant. These receptors were taken from a boy in the first two years of life with Wiskott-Aldrich syndrome, due to receive a stem cell transplant.

The chain has TRBV24-1 and TRBJ2-5; D is undetermined. The germline V gene encodes CDR1 KGHDR and CDR2 SFDVKD. This CDR3 region has 11 residues. Trimming removed 2 bases at V and 6 bases at J, with 3 bases between. CDR3 nucleotides: TGTGCCACCAGTGATTGGCAGACCCAGTACTTC. Amino acid sequence: CATSDWQTQYF.

The J gene is TRBJ2-7, the V gene TRBV27; D ambiguous. Germline loops: CDR1 MNHEY, CDR2 SMNVEV (reference sequence). The CDR3 length is 13 residues. The V end was cut by 3 bases, the J end by 1 base, with 7 bases between. The CDR3 loop is CASSFTRSYEQYF. CDR3 DNA: TGTGCCAGCAGTTTCACACGGTCCTACGAGCAGTACTTC.

This clonotype occurred a few times. The chain uses TRBV15 and TRBJ2-1; no definite D call. V lost 7 bases, J lost 3 bases, and 13 bases lay in between. The CDR3 spans 14 residues. Germline V gene sequence: CDR1 LNHNV, CDR2 YYDKDF (reference sequence). CDR3 amino acids: CATKPSSRYNEQFF. Here the CDR3 DNA reads TGTGCCACCAAGCCGTCGTCCCGCTACAATGAGCAGTTCTTC.

In DNA form, the CDR3 reads TGTGCCAGCAGCTTAGCCGACCCCAATGAGCAGTTCTTC. Amino acid sequence: CASSLADPNEQFF. The rearrangement links TRBV7-7 to TRBJ2-1; D is ambiguous. CDR1 and CDR2 from the germline V gene are SSHAT and FNYEAQ (reference sequence). V gave up 0 bases and J gave up 6 bases, with 6 bases separating them. The CDR3 extends over 13 amino acids.

V usage is TRBV3-1 and J usage is TRBJ2-3; D unclear. V gave up 2 bases and J gave up 0 bases, with 9 bases separating them. Looked up from germline, CDR1 is LGHDT and CDR2 is YNNKEL (reference sequence). The CDR3 runs 15 residues. The CDR3 here is CASSQRQSSTDTQYF. CDR3 in DNA: TGTGCCAGCAGCCAACGCCAATCTAGCACAGATACGCAGTATTTT.

DNA for the CDR3: TGCGCCAGCAGTACGACTAGCAATGAGCAGTTCTTC. This sequence encodes CASSTTSNEQFF. The V and J genes are TRBV10-2 and TRBJ2-1; D might be TRBD2 (6 bases). This CDR3 is built from 12 residues. V was shortened by 5 bases and J by 6 bases, with 8 bases between the two germline ends. Germline V gives CDR1 WSHSY, CDR2 SAAADI.

With regard to this clonotype: Sequence at one end of the junction differs from germline and may be a read error. The chain links TRBV5-1 to TRBJ2-1; 14 bases line up with TRBD2. Germline CDR1 and CDR2: SGHRS and YFSETQ. The CDR3 has 17 residues. The DNA of the CDR3 is TGCGCCATCAGCCTCCGGACTAGCGGGAGGCTCTACAATGAGCAGTTCTTC. It specifies CAISLRTSGRLYNEQFF.

This clonotype was detected only once. The gene calls are TRBV27 and TRBJ2-1; 13 bases are a match to TRBD2. The CDR3 contains 17 residues. Germline V gene data show CDR1 as MNHEY and CDR2 as SMNVEV (reference sequence). The junction had 8 bases not matched to a gene; V was cut back by 5 bases and J by 4 bases. The CDR3 here is CASSPGTSGITYNEQFF. CDR3 nucleotides: TGTGCCAGCAGTCCAGGGACTAGCGGGATAACTTACAATGAGCAGTTCTTC.

This clonotype was seen many times. Germline is not matched at one junction end, which may reflect a read error. The chain uses TRBV18 and TRBJ2-7; 8 bases are a match to TRBD1. The CDR3 has 14 residues. The germline V gene has CDR1 KGHSH and CDR2 LQKENI. CDR3 region: CASSPRTGTYEQYF. CDR3 sequence (DNA): TGCGCCAGCAGCCCACGGACAGGGACCTACGAGCAGTACTTC.

This clonotype has a handful of counts. The gene calls are TRBV5-6 and TRBJ2-6; possible D gene TRBD2, 6 bases. The germline gives CDR1 SGHDT, CDR2 YYEEEE. The germline V and J ends were trimmed by 5 bases and 0 bases, with 9 bases remaining between them. CDR3 length equals 15 residues. CDR3 DNA: TGTGCCAGCAGGGTCGGGAGCTCTGGGGCCAACGTCCTGACTTTC. Amino acid sequence: CASRVGSSGANVLTF.

The gene calls are TRBV5-1 and TRBJ2-1; the D is unclear. Trimming shortened V by 5 bases and J by 3 bases, and 21 bases separated the two germline ends. Germline CDR1 reads SGHRS; CDR2 reads YFSETQ. CDR3 length: 17 residues. The CDR3 region is CASSLVNVVGNYNEQFF. CDR3 in DNA: TGCGCCAGCAGTTTAGTCAACGTGGTAGGCAACTACAATGAGCAGTTCTTC. Full variable domain (outside the CDR3, taken from reference TRBV5-1 and TRBJ2-1): KAGVTQTPRYLIKTRGQQVTLSCSPISGHRSVSWYQQTPGQGLQFLFEYFSETQRNKGNFPGRFSGRQFSNSRSEMNVSTLELGDSALYLCASSLVNVVGNYNEQFFGPGTRLTVL.